The source of this T cell receptor beta chain is a study of monozygotic twins with inflammatory bowel disease (dated by TCRdb to the late 2010s). Regarding the complete study: A total of about 28 monozygotic twin pairs were included in the full study, comprising nine German pairs (four IBD-concordant, five IBD-discordant) and 19 IBD-discordant Danish pairs. The search for disease-associated traits relied mainly on comparing, within discordant pairs, IBD patients with their genetically identical healthy co-twins. Each individual had, on average, about 151 000 unique TCRalpha sequences and 181 000 unique TCRbeta sequences available for analysis. What the research found in general, with its limitations: The analysis was unable to tell different T cell subtypes apart. Compared with healthy twins, IBD patients shared fewer clonotypes with other individuals, and the difference was most pronounced in patients with signs of disease activity. The results gave no support for a single strong signal or clonotype linked to IBD. Measured by the inverse Simpson index, TCRbeta repertoire diversity was lower in IBD patients than in their healthy co-twins. No difference in repertoire similarity was observed between concordant and discordant twins, possibly owing to limited statistical power. Background noise and inter-individual variability may have been introduced into the repertoires by the differing immunosuppressive treatments among patients.

From each donor, an approximately 2.5 ml peripheral blood sample was collected into PAXgene tubes and stored at -80 degrees C. Without any T cell sorting, total RNA was extracted from whole blood using the PAXgene blood miRNA kit on an automated QIAcube. Deep TCRalpha and TCRbeta repertoire profiling with unique molecular barcoding was performed on peripheral blood of monozygotic twin pairs concordant or discordant for inflammatory bowel disease. Smoking habits were recorded for all twin pairs, with individuals classified as current, former or never smokers. Library prep was done by 5' RACE. The input for every TCR library was 3,500 to 4,500 ng of total RNA. cDNA was synthesized with SMARTScribe reverse transcriptase in eight separate reactions per sample. During cDNA synthesis, template switching was used to introduce unique molecular identifiers that contained a 6-nucleotide sample barcode. TCRalpha and TCRbeta cDNA was amplified by two nested PCRs of approximately 16 and 10 cycles, with bead purification after each PCR. Before amplification, the cDNA was both treated with uracil DNA-glycosylase and purified with the QIAquick PCR purification kit. The second PCR added Illumina TruSeq-compatible adapters along with sample-specific barcodes. TapeStation and Qubit were used to check library quality and concentration, and around 5.3 ng of each library was pooled. The pooled libraries were sequenced with 2 x 100 bp reads and custom sequencing primers on an Illumina HiSeq2500 single-index Rapid Run. Regarding the original processing steps: MiGEC version 1.2.6 was used for UMI-based consensus assembly, which corrected PCR and sequencing errors. MiXCR version 2.1.1 handled V(D)J alignment, clonotype assembly and CDR3 extraction. To normalise gene usage, clonotype sharing and MAIT/NKT TCR abundance, the analysis used the top 1000, 10 000 and 20 000 clonotypes per sample. After downsampling to 27 000 UMIs, diversity was calculated as the inverse Simpson index using the vegan R package. Statistical testing used paired Mann-Whitney U tests on the discordant twin pairs and applied Benjamini-Hochberg correction for multiple testing. TCRdb reprocessed the sequencing reads and holds a single record per CDR3 protein sequence, with no DNA. The V and J calls here are based on TCRdb, not the publication. The record for this sample contains about 200,000 distinct CDR3 sequences. The ten largest clones capture about 8% of the sample.

Worth noting for this clonotype: Its antigen is not yet known.

In the germline V gene, CDR1 corresponds to MNHEY and CDR2 to SVGAGI. The CDR3 starts with the cysteine, ends with the phenylalanine, and has 15 residues. The DNA is unrecorded. Sequencing used blood. The receptor was isolated from a human donor with ulcerative colitis or Crohn's disease, or a healthy co-twin of an affected twin (not recorded which). The chain couples TRBV6-5 to TRBJ1-1; TCRdb proposes TRBD1, but this gene call is untestable without DNA. This receptor has the CDR3 CASSYRDAGGTEAFF.